This T cell receptor (beta chain) was sequenced for a study of shared clonotypes between healthy human individuals. Memory CD4+ cells were the fraction left after CD45RA+ naive selection. About this clone itself: Its target is unknown.

This CDR3 has 16 amino acids. Deep was the level used in running the assay. Sequencing used immunoSEQ multiplex PCR; TCRdb keeps in-frame clones, though not all of them. The sample includes roughly 640,000 clones, approximately 74% seen only once; the top ten take 1.5% to 2%. Findings and limits, study-wide: Non-shared clonotypes were found to have lower generation probabilities than the clonotypes that were shared by all four of the sorted-subset donors.

Specimen: memory CD4+ T cells sorted from blood. Indicated subset: CD45RA-negative fraction. The chain has TRBV21-1 and TRBJ2-6; the table's D call, TRBD2, was not checked against the DNA. TRBV21-1 is a pseudogene locus. This sequence was found in a woman in her twenties or thirties in good health. The CDR3 DNA follows: TGTGCCAGCAATCAAATGGCGGCGGCTGGGGCCAACGTCCTGACTTTC. Translated, it gives CASNQMAAAGANVLTF.